This T cell receptor beta chain was retrieved from a study of control samples from healthy donors and cancer patients. Trimming took 5 bases from V and 0 from J, leaving 15 bases between them. Germline assignment: CDR1 SGHNT and CDR2 YYREEE (reference sequence). This CDR3 region has 16 residues. Using immunoSEQ multiplex PCR, the repertoire was profiled, and TCRdb retains in-frame clones only, with some absent. The data contain roughly 170,000 clones, around 90% of them seen just once; the ten biggest clones take up about 2.1%. The rearrangement uses TRBV5-4 and TRBJ2-1; D is tentatively TRBD1 or TRBD2 (5 bases each). Input material: blood. The receptor was isolated from a woman in her thirties or forties in good health. The CDR3 region has the DNA TGTGCCAGCAGGTCCGGGACGGTGAGCTCCTACAATGAGCAGTTCTTC. It is translated as CASRSGTVSSYNEQFF.